This is a list of T cell receptor beta chains from one sample in a study of memory CD4+ T cells and cytomegalovirus serostatus. Generated by immunoSEQ multiplex PCR, the TCRdb table keeps only in-frame clones and is missing some. Among about 62,000 clones listed, roughly 76% were seen once. The sequenced sample was memory CD4+ T cells from blood. Receptor source: an adult in good health and CMV-seropositive. Both conserved end residues are part of each CDR3. The D gene is left open where the match is weak. Not all rows give a size; the values are once, few, many and, for expanded clones, a class.

size | J | V | D | CDR3 | DNA
NA | TRBJ1-1 | TRBV28 | NA | CASSTKHTEAFF | TGTGCCAGCAGTACCAAGCACACTGAAGCTTTCTTT
NA | TRBJ2-7 | TRBV30 | NA | CAWKKQGGNEQYF | TGTGCCTGGAAGAAGCAGGGGGGTAACGAGCAGTACTTC
NA | TRBJ1-3 | TRBV2 | NA | CASSEAGLGNTIYF | TGTGCCAGCAGTGAAGCGGGCCTCGGAAACACCATATATTTT
NA | TRBJ2-5 | TRBV11-3 | NA | CASSSRQDRETQYF | TGTGCCAGCAGCTCCCGACAGGACCGGGAGACCCAGTACTTC
NA | TRBJ2-1 | TRBV7-9 | NA | CASSLGYGNEQFF | TGTGCCAGCAGCTTAGGGTACGGCAATGAGCAGTTCTTC
NA | TRBJ2-7 | TRBV7-2 | NA | CASSSDSASYEQYF | TGTGCCAGCAGCTCAGACAGTGCCTCCTACGAGCAGTACTTC
NA | TRBJ1-1 | TRBV2 | NA | CASARDLNTEAFF | TGTGCCAGCGCCCGGGATTTGAACACTGAAGCTTTCTTT
NA | TRBJ2-5 | TRBV5-1 | TRBD2 | CASSFGTSGGETQYF | TGCGCCAGCAGCTTTGGGACTAGCGGGGGAGAGACCCAGTACTTC
NA | TRBJ1-5 | TRBV7-2 | TRBD1 | CASSSDRDRRGLSNQPQHF | TGTGCCAGCAGCTCGGACCGGGACAGGAGGGGCCTTAGCAATCAGCCCCAGCATTTT
NA | TRBJ2-5 | TRBV6-5 | NA | CASRGRLETQYF | TGTGCCAGCAGGGGAAGACTGGAGACCCAGTACTTC
few | TRBJ1-5 | TRBV2 | NA | CASIAGEGQPQHF | TGTGCCAGCATAGCAGGGGAGGGTCAGCCCCAGCATTTT